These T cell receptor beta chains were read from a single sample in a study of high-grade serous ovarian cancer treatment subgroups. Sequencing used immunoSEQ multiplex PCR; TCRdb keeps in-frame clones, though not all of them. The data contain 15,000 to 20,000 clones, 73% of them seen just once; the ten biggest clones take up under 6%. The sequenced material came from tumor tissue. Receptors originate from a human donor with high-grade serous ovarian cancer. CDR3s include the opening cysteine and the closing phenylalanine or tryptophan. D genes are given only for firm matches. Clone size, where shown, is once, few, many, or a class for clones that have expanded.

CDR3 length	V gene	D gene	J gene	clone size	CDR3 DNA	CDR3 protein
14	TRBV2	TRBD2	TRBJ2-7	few	TGTGCCAGCAGAGGGACTAGCGGGGGCTACGAGCAGTACTTC	CASRGTSGGYEQYF
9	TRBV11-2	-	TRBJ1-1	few	TGTGCCAGCAGCACTGAAGCTTTCTTT	CASSTEAFF
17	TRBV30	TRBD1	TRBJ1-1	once	TGTGCCTGGACGCGACAGGGGGCGTTTAGACGGAACACTGAAGCTTTCTTT	CAWTRQGAFRRNTEAFF
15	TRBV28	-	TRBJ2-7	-	TGTGCCAGCAGTTTAGGGCAGGGAGGCTCCTACGAGCAGTACTTC	CASSLGQGGSYEQYF
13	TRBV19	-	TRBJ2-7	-	TGTGCCAGTAGTCCCACGTGGGGGAACGAGCAGTACTTC	CASSPTWGNEQYF
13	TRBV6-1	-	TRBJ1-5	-	TGTGCCAGCTCCGGGGATAGCAATCAGCCCCAGCATTTT	CASSGDSNQPQHF
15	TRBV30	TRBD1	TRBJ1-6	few	TGTGCCTGGAGGCGGTCCGGGACAGTTACTTCACCCCTCCACTTT	CAWRRSGTVTSPLHF
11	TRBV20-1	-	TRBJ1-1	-	TGCAGTGCGCCCAGGGTAACTGAAGCTTTCTTT	CSAPRVTEAFF
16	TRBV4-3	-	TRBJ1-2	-	TGCGCCAGCAGCCAAGATAGGAGCAGCTCCCTTTATGGCTACACCTTC	CASSQDRSSSLYGYTF
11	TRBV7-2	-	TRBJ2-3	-	TGTGCCAGCAGCTTAGCAGATACGCAGTATTTT	CASSLADTQYF
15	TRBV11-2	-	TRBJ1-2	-	TGTGCCAGCAGCTTAGATCTGTCGTCGGCGGGTGGCTACACCTTC	CASSLDLSSAGGYTF
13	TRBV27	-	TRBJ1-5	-	TGTGCCAGCAGTCTCAGGGAAAATCAGCCCCAGCATTTT	CASSLRENQPQHF
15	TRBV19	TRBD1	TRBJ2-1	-	TGTGCCAGTAGTATTACCGGGACAGGGTGGAATGAGCAGTTCTTC	CASSITGTGWNEQFF
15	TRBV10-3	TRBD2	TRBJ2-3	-	TGTGCCATCAGTGCGAGGGACTATAGCACAGATACGCAGTATTTT	CAISARDYSTDTQYF
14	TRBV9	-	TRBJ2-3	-	TGTGCCAGCAGCAAGGGACTTTTTACAGATACGCAGTATTTT	CASSKGLFTDTQYF
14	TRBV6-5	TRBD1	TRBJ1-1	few	TGTGCCAGCAGTTCAGGACAGGCCAACACTGAAGCTTTCTTT	CASSSGQANTEAFF
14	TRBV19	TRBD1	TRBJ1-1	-	TGTGCCAGTAGTGTTGACAGGGGGGACACTGAAGCTTTCTTT	CASSVDRGDTEAFF
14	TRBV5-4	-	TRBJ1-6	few	TGTGCCAGCAGCTTGGGACAGGCATATTCACCCCTCCACTTT	CASSLGQAYSPLHF
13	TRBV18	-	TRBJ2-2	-	TGTGCCAGCTCACCACCGGGAGCCGTGGAGCTGTTTTTT	CASSPPGAVELFF
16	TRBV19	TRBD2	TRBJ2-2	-	TGTGCCAGTAGTATGTCACTAGCGACGAACACCGGGGAGCTGTTTTTT	CASSMSLATNTGELFF
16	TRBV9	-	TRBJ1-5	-	TGTGCCAGCAGCGTAGATTCCAGGGATAGCAATCAGCCCCAGCATTTT	CASSVDSRDSNQPQHF
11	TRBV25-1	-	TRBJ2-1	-	TGTGCCAGCACCCTAGCTGGTGAGCAGTTCTTC	CASTLAGEQFF
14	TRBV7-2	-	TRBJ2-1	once	TGTGCCAGCAGCTTAGGATCCGGAGGGGATGAGCAGTTCTTC	CASSLGSGGDEQFF
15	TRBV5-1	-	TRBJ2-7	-	TGCGCCAGCAGCTTGGGGGGCCTATCCGACTACGAGCAGTACTTC	CASSLGGLSDYEQYF
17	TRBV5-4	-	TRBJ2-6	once	TGTGCCAGCAGCTTGGACTTACCTCGCTCTGGGGCCAACGTCCTGACTTTC	CASSLDLPRSGANVLTF
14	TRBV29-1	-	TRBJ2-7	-	TGCAGCGTTGATGGGCAGCCTCCCTCCTACGAGCAGTACTTC	CSVDGQPPSYEQYF
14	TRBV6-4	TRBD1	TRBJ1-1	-	TGTGCCAGCAGTGAAATAGGGGGCTACACTGAAGCTTTCTTT	CASSEIGGYTEAFF
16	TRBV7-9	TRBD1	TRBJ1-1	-	TGTGCCAGCAGCGGGGAGGGGACAGGGCTGAACACTGAAGCTTTCTTT	CASSGEGTGLNTEAFF
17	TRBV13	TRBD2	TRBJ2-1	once	TGTGCCAGCAGCTTAGACCTGAAGCGGGGATTTCAGAATGAGCAGTTCTTC	CASSLDLKRGFQNEQFF
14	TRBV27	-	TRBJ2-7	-	TGTGCCAGCAGTTTGCAGGTGGGGGCCTACGAGCAGTACTTC	CASSLQVGAYEQYF
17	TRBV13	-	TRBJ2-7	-	TGTGCCAGCAGTCAAAGGGTCGGCGGGGACCTTAACTACGAGCAGTACTTC	CASSQRVGGDLNYEQYF
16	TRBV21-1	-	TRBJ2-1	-	TGTGCCAGCAGCAAAGCGAGTCGGCGGGCCCACAATGAGCAGTTCTTC	CASSKASRRAHNEQFF
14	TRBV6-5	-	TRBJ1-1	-	TGTGCCAGCAGACCAGGGACGAGGAACACTGAAGCTTTCTTT	CASRPGTRNTEAFF
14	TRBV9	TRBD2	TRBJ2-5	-	TGTGCCAGCAGCGGCGGGACTACGACAGAGACCCAGTACTTC	CASSGGTTTETQYF
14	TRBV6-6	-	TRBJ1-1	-	TGTGCCAGCAGTTACTTAGGCAGAGACACTGAAGCTTTCTTT	CASSYLGRDTEAFF
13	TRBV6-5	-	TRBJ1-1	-	TGTGCCAGCAGGACGACTGGGAACACTGAAGCTTTCTTT	CASRTTGNTEAFF
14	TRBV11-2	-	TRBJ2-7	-	TGTGCCAGCAGCTTAGGCCAGGGTTTTCACGAGCAGTACTTC	CASSLGQGFHEQYF